The entry below gives a single T cell receptor beta chain sequence along with its context. This clone was observed once. Its antigen specificity is not known. No base quality information exists; no much larger clone differs at one position. The Qiagen DNeasy kit was used to extract genomic DNA from unsorted PBMCs and from the negatively selected CD4+ and CD8+ fractions. TCR beta CDR3 regions were subjected to amplification by immunoSEQ multiplex PCR with primers that anneal to V and J segments. A synthetic immune receptor repertoire was used to minimize amplification bias, and any remaining bias was removed computationally after sequencing. The study's own analysis went as follows. Custom Python scripts were used to quantify repertoire diversity as the Shannon entropy index. The unsorted, CD4+ and CD8+ repertoires were each analyzed separately, with the exception of combined analyses, where CD4+ and CD8+ sequences were merged in silico. Clonal expansion was defined as a frequency increase of at least 2-fold after treatment compared with C1D1, and clones undetected at baseline were assigned a pseudocount of 0.5. Singleton clones were defined as clones with 0 or 1 copy at C1D1, and non-singleton clones were defined as clones with 2 or more copies. By matching protein sequences in sorted samples from the same patient, clones expanded in unsorted samples were annotated as CD4+, CD8+ or unknown. Wilcoxon tests were applied to paired samples to test diversity changes from C1D1 to C4D1. As stored in TCRdb, this immuneACCESS dataset retains in-frame rearrangements with V and J assigned. A fraction of the clones does not appear; measured against another copy, unresolved V genes explain less than half of the discrepancy, and the remainder lacks a known reason. From that table come the V and J calls and clone size; the DNA was used to work out D and trimming. For this sample the table gives about 46,000 clones, of which less than 85% were detected only once. The top ten clones comprise approximately 20% of the sample.

The junction shows trimming of 2 bases on V and 2 bases on J, plus 16 bases between the germline ends. The CDR3 sequence holds 18 residues, the cysteine and phenylalanine included. The kept DNA is CDR3 alone, 54 bases in frame from the first base. CDR1 MGHRA and CDR2 YSYEKL were looked up in the germline V gene. According to the study, the label for this sample's time point signals: cycle 2 day 1 (C2D1) of nivolumab. All trial patients had relapsed after autologous stem cell transplantation, with cohorts A, B and C differing in prior brentuximab vedotin exposure. The trial cohort was composed of 56 patients with relapsed/refractory classical Hodgkin lymphoma, for whom complete response, partial response or progressive disease was recorded as best overall response. Trial patients were treated with single-agent nivolumab in the multi-cohort phase II CheckMate 205 trial. An independent review committee assessed best overall response by applying the 2007 International Working Group response criteria. Trial PBMCs were collected just before the start of nivolumab (C1D1) and during therapy at cycle 2 day 1 and cycle 4 day 1. Peripheral blood was collected in 8 mL Vacutainer Cell Preparation Tubes, from which PBMCs were isolated by centrifugation and then cryopreserved.

This sample was taken from a study of PD-1 blockade in classical Hodgkin lymphoma (TCRdb year 2020). With regard to the full study: Nivolumab dosing was 3 mg/kg intravenously every 2 weeks, continuing until either disease progression or unacceptable toxicity. The study used TCR beta sequencing and CyTOF to define a peripheral blood immune signature of response to PD-1 blockade in classical Hodgkin lymphoma. The paper as a whole reports these results and caveats: Among trial patients, those achieving complete response had baseline diversity similar to that of newly diagnosed patients, while diversity was significantly lower in partial responders and progressors. A significant rise by C4D1 was seen in CD4+ but not CD8+ TCR diversity (p=0.0027 vs p=0.16), with the rise being most apparent in complete responders (p=0.02). Diversity was lower in patients who began nivolumab less than 1 year after ASCT, so these patients were left out of later analyses to avoid confounding by immune reconstitution. Baseline TCR diversity was reported as lower in newly diagnosed patients than in healthy donors, and lower still in relapsed/refractory patients. The study was limited to a single clinical trial cohort, and causes of repertoire differences, possibly disease activity or prior therapy, remained undefined.

Here the chain combines TRBV4-1 and TRBJ2-6; the best D guess is TRBD2, with 6 bases matching. The receptor was derived from a human donor with classical Hodgkin lymphoma. The material sequenced was peripheral blood mononuclear cells (PBMCs), taken before the second cycle of nivolumab. The DNA sequence is TGCGCCAGCAGCCAATATGTAACGGAGGGAGCTGGGGCCAACGTCCTGACTTTC. Its product reads: CASSQYVTEGAGANVLTF.